A single sample is the source of the 5 T cell receptor beta chains below, sequenced in a study of shared clonotypes between healthy human individuals. TCRdb keeps only in-frame clones here, not all; method: immunoSEQ multiplex PCR. The sample lists 2.5 million or so clones, approximately 92% occurring once. The sample comprised naive CD4+ T cells sorted from blood. Described subset: CD45RA+ positively selected. These TCRs come from a young man in good health.

This sequence joins TRBV5-4 and TRBJ2-7, with D possibly matching TRBD2 (5 bases). CDR3 length: 15 residues. Germline V gene lookup returns CDR1 SGHNT and CDR2 YYREEE (reference sequence). The V end was cut by 1 base, the J end by 1 base, with 12 bases between. CDR3: CASSLKGLASYEQYF. The CDR3 region has the DNA TGTGCCAGCAGCTTGAAAGGTCTAGCATCCTACGAGCAGTACTTC.

The rearrangement joins TRBV5-1 to TRBJ2-5, with D possibly called TRBD1 or TRBD2 (5 bases each). This CDR3 has 15 residues. From germline, CDR1 is SGHRS and CDR2 YFSETQ. The ends were cut back, 2 bases at V and 5 bases at J, with 16 bases in the middle. The CDR3 here is CASSLGSGPGETQYF. The CDR3 coding sequence is TGCGCCAGCAGCTTAGGTTCAGGGCCGGGGGAGACCCAGTACTTC.

This clone has more than one count but fewer than ten. The V gene is TRBV10-2, the J gene TRBJ1-5; D remains unclear. The CDR3 totals 12 residues. Germline loops: CDR1 WSHSY, CDR2 SAAADI. The V end was cut by 3 bases, the J end by 9 bases, with 9 bases between. CDR3 coding DNA: TGCGCCAGCAGTGACCGAGGGCGGCCCCAGCATTTT. Translating gives CASSDRGRPQHF.

CDR3 DNA: TGCGCCAGCAGCCGACAGACAGATACGCAGTATTTT. Protein product: CASSRQTDTQYF. This chain links TRBV5-1 with TRBJ2-3; maybe TRBD1 (5 bases). The V gene's germline CDR1 is SGHRS and CDR2 YFSETQ. The CDR3 covers 12 residues. Trimming took off 4 bases at V and 3 bases at J, with 6 bases between the two ends.

This chain connects TRBV12-2 to TRBJ2-3; TRBD2 is taken as the D call from the table, unchecked against the DNA. TRBV12-2 is marked as a pseudogene. This CDR3 comprises 21 residues. For the CDR3, the DNA is TGTGCAAGTCGCTTATGTAGAAAAACGCGTAGGAGATCGTCTAGCACAGATACGCAGTATTTT. Its translation: CASRLCRKTRRRSSSTDTQYF.